The next 27 T cell receptor beta chains were all read from a single sample in a study of a mutant IDH1 vaccine in newly diagnosed glioma. Antigens for these TCRs are unknown. Time point indicated: week 47, end of study. In every dose of vaccine, 300 ug of mutant IDH1 20-mer peptide was given alongside topical imiquimod. TCRdb keeps only in-frame clones here, not all; method: immunoSEQ multiplex PCR. The table shows about 90,000 clones, with about nine tenths occurring only once. The sample in question was PBMCs, obtained from a glioma patient whose treatment included an IDH1 peptide vaccine. The receptors derive from a woman in her 50s with glioma.

The rearrangement joins TRBV7-2 to TRBJ1-2, with D hard to call. The V gene's germline CDR1 is SGHTA and CDR2 FQGNSA. The CDR3 length is 17 residues. Trimming cost V 3 bases and J 6 bases, with 23 bases left between them. The CDR3: CASSFGVSGEQVHGYTF. CDR3 sequence (DNA): TGTGCCAGCAGCTTTGGGGTATCCGGGGAGCAGGTCCATGGCTACACCTTC.

This chain connects TRBV5-1 to TRBJ2-5; TRBD2 agrees at 7 bases. The germline CDR1 and CDR2 sequences are SGHRS and YFSETQ. V lost 2 bases and J lost 2; bases outside the gene matches: 3. This CDR3 is built from 14 residues. The chain's CDR3 is CASSLLALQETQYF. For the CDR3, the DNA is TGCGCCAGCAGCTTACTAGCGCTACAAGAGACCCAGTACTTC.

The chain employs TRBV19 and TRBJ1-6; 7 nucleotides match TRBD1. Unmatched junction bases numbered 11, after V lost 7 bases and J lost 8 bases. The length of the CDR3 is 15 residues. CDR1 is LNHDA, CDR2 SQIVND, per germline (reference sequence). The CDR3 here is CASTTPGQRDSPLHF. In DNA, the CDR3 is TGTGCCAGTACCACCCCGGGACAGAGGGATTCACCCCTCCACTTT.

This clone appeared once. The chain uses TRBV7-9 and TRBJ2-2; 9 positions match TRBD1. Germline trimming cut 5 bases from V and 4 bases from J; bases unmatched to any gene: 5. Germline assignment: CDR1 SEHNR and CDR2 FQNEAQ (reference sequence). This CDR3 comprises 15 residues. CDR3 in amino acids: CASSRGQGTTGELFF. The CDR3 DNA is TGTGCCAGCAGCCGAGGACAGGGGACCACCGGGGAGCTGTTTTTT.

The chain joins TRBV5-4 to TRBJ2-4, with 7 bases that match TRBD2. CDR1 is SGHNT, CDR2 YYREEE, per germline (reference sequence). V was pared by 2 bases and J by 8 bases, with 7 bases of the junction left unmatched. The length of the CDR3 is 14 residues. For the CDR3, the DNA is TGTGCCAGCAGCTTAGCGGGAAGGTCGGACATTCAGTACTTC. Its protein is CASSLAGRSDIQYF.

CDR3 residues: CASSIGTGGANEQFF. In DNA form, the CDR3 reads TGTGCCAGTAGTATCGGCACGGGGGGTGCCAATGAGCAGTTCTTC. The chain recombines TRBV19 with TRBJ2-1, with 7 bases fitting TRBD2. Germline CDR1 and CDR2: LNHDA and SQIVND (reference sequence). Trimming at V came to 3 bases and at J to 6 bases, leaving 8 bases not matched to a gene. The length of the CDR3 is 15 residues.

The chain is built from TRBV27 and TRBJ2-1; TRBD2 aligns across 7 bases. Germline V gives CDR1 MNHEY, CDR2 SMNVEV (reference sequence). The CDR3 has 15 amino acids. Trimming took 6 bases from V and 3 from J; bases not matched to a gene: 8. The CDR3 region is CASRPGDYHYNEQFF. Written as DNA, the CDR3 is TGTGCCAGCAGACCCGGGGACTACCACTACAATGAGCAGTTCTTC.

The chain combines TRBV18 with TRBJ2-5; TRBD1 might be the D (5 bases). The CDR3 covers 11 residues. The V gene lost 10 bases and the J gene lost 5 bases, with 11 bases spanning the gap. CDR1 and CDR2 (germline): KGHSH, LQKENI. The CDR3 region is CATQGLETQYF. The CDR3 nucleotides are TGTGCCACCCAGGGCTTGGAGACCCAGTACTTC.

The chain links TRBV2 to TRBJ1-4; 9 bases match TRBD1. This CDR3 is 13 amino acids long. J gave up 8 bases and V 5 bases, and 3 bases lay outside the gene matches. CDR1 and CDR2 from the germline V gene are SNHLY and FYNNEI. The CDR3 DNA reads as TGTGCCAGCAGTACAGGGGGCGAGGAAAAACTGTTTTTT. Protein sequence: CASSTGGEEKLFF.

This clone was detected only once. The chain recombines TRBV7-9 with TRBJ2-7; either TRBD1 or TRBD2 may fit D (5 bases each). Germline values: CDR1 SEHNR, CDR2 FQNEAQ (reference sequence). The CDR3 length is 15 residues. Trimming removed 7 bases from V and 8 bases from J, with 24 bases in between. CDR3 residues: CASTPKDRGHSQQYF. The CDR3 DNA reads as TGTGCCAGCACCCCTAAGGATCGGGGCCACTCACAGCAGTACTTC.

This clone was observed a few times. This chain links TRBV9 with TRBJ1-1; 10 nucleotides agree with TRBD1. Germline V gene lookup returns CDR1 SGDLS and CDR2 YYNGEE. The CDR3 length is 14 residues. J was trimmed by 7 bases and V by 0 bases; bases with no gene match: 3. CDR3 nucleotide sequence: TGTGCCAGCAGCGTAGGACAGGGGGCGATTGAAGCTTTCTTT. Amino acids: CASSVGQGAIEAFF.

V and J are TRBV30 and TRBJ2-5; D perhaps matches TRBD1 (5 bases). CDR3 length: 13 residues. Trimming took 2 bases from V and 1 from J, leaving 8 bases between them. Germline CDR1 GTSNPN, CDR2 SVGIG (reference sequence). This CDR3 is CAWSWGGQETQYF. In DNA form, the CDR3 reads TGTGCCTGGAGTTGGGGCGGCCAAGAGACCCAGTACTTC.

The chain is built from TRBV4-1 and TRBJ1-6; D gene unclear. The length of the CDR3 is 15 residues. Trimming took 2 bases from V and 8 from J, leaving 13 bases between them. Germline V CDR1 and CDR2: MGHRA, YSYEKL. CDR3 protein: CASSQRTAWDSPLHF. In DNA form, the CDR3 reads TGCGCCAGCAGCCAAAGGACGGCCTGGGATTCACCCCTCCACTTT.

The chain recombines TRBV5-5 with TRBJ2-3; TRBD1 or TRBD2 may be the D gene (5 bases each). V lost 7 bases, J lost 5 bases, and 17 bases lay in between. Germline V gene sequence: CDR1 SGHKS, CDR2 YYEKEE (reference sequence). CDR3 size: 14 residues. For the CDR3, the DNA is TGTGCCAGCGGCCCGGGACCCCCCCGAGATACGCAGTATTTT. The encoded protein is CASGPGPPRDTQYF.

The chain uses TRBV28 and TRBJ1-2; possible D gene TRBD1, 6 bases. V shed 1 base and J shed 2 bases, with 11 bases lying between them. This CDR3 spans 15 amino acids. Germline V gene lookup returns CDR1 MDHEN and CDR2 SYDVKM. CDR3 sequence reads: CASSLFDRSNYGYTF. The CDR3 DNA reads TGTGCCAGCAGTTTATTTGACAGGTCAAACTATGGCTACACCTTC.

V usage is TRBV5-4 and J usage is TRBJ1-4; tentatively, D is TRBD1 (5 bases). Germline V lookup: CDR1 SGHNT, CDR2 YYREEE (reference sequence). The CDR3 sequence is 14 residues long. Deletions cut 4 bases from V and 3 bases from J, with 10 bases between. CDR3 protein: CASSLDMANEKLFF. The CDR3 DNA sequence: TGTGCCAGCAGCCTGGACATGGCTAATGAAAAACTGTTTTTT.

The chain is built from TRBV9 and TRBJ2-1; 8 positions agree with TRBD1. Losses at the gene ends were 1 base for V and 7 bases for J; bases not matched to a gene: 19. The CDR3 is 19 residues long. The germline V gene encodes CDR1 SGDLS and CDR2 YYNGEE. This CDR3 reads CASSVNPTPGQVMSNEQFF. The CDR3 DNA sequence: TGTGCCAGCAGCGTAAACCCGACTCCGGGACAGGTTATGAGTAATGAGCAGTTCTTC.

This rearrangement joins TRBV5-1 to TRBJ2-2; TRBD2 matches 7 bases. CDR1 is SGHRS and CDR2 is YFSETQ in the germline V gene. The CDR3 consists of 15 residues. The trim removed 2 bases at V and 3 bases at J, leaving 4 bases unmatched. The CDR3 sequence: CASSFAGLYTGELFF. The CDR3 DNA reads TGCGCCAGCAGCTTCGCGGGACTATACACCGGGGAGCTGTTTTTT.

The gene calls are TRBV10-2 and TRBJ2-7; D gene uncertain. The V end was cut by 1 base, the J end by 5 bases, with 12 bases between. CDR1 and CDR2 (germline): WSHSY, SAAADI. The CDR3 totals 14 residues. CDR3 in DNA: TGCGCCAGCAGTGAGTGGGGATCGAAGAACGAGCAGTACTTC. Its translation: CASSEWGSKNEQYF.

The V and J genes are TRBV5-4 and TRBJ2-2, with TRBD2 matching 8 bases. The junction had 5 bases not matched to a gene; V was cut back by 4 bases and J by 0 bases. This CDR3 region has 16 residues. Germline CDR1 reads SGHNT; CDR2 reads YYREEE (reference sequence). CDR3 sequence reads: CASSIGLASNTGELFF. The CDR3 nucleotides are TGTGCCAGCAGCATCGGACTAGCTTCGAACACCGGGGAGCTGTTTTTT.

This sequence joins TRBV28 and TRBJ2-1; maybe TRBD1 (5 bases). Trimming removed 10 bases at V and 4 bases at J, with 11 bases between. Germline-derived CDR1 and CDR2 are MDHEN and SYDVKM. The CDR3 runs to 12 residues. In DNA form, the CDR3 reads TGTGCCACGAGGCAGGGATACAATGAGCAGTTCTTC. Translated: CATRQGYNEQFF.

This clone was counted only a few times. The chain has TRBV12-5 and TRBJ1-5, with D unresolved. The CDR3 is 12 amino acids. V shed 6 bases and J shed 6 bases, with 9 bases lying between them. Germline values: CDR1 LGHNT, CDR2 FRNRAP. The CDR3 is CASGPGPQPQHF. CDR3 nucleotides: TGTGCTAGTGGCCCCGGCCCTCAGCCCCAGCATTTT.

The chain links TRBV15 to TRBJ1-4; 10 bases fit TRBD1. With V trimmed by 3 bases and J by 8 bases, 6 bases remained unmatched. Looked up from germline, CDR1 is LNHNV and CDR2 is YYDKDF (reference sequence). This CDR3 region has 15 residues. This CDR3 reads CATSSDRGRAEKLFF. The CDR3 nucleotides read TGTGCCACCAGCAGCGACAGGGGGCGAGCCGAAAAACTGTTTTTT.

V is TRBV7-3 and J is TRBJ2-5, with D perhaps TRBD1 or TRBD2 (5 bases each). CDR1 SGHTA and CDR2 FQGTGA come from the germline V gene. The CDR3 runs 13 residues. Trimming took off 6 bases at V and 2 bases at J, with 10 bases between the two ends. As DNA, the CDR3 is TGTGCCAGCAGTCGGGACCCTCAAGAGACCCAGTACTTC. Amino acids: CASSRDPQETQYF.

The chain uses TRBV11-2 and TRBJ2-1; D may be TRBD2 (6 bases). V was clipped by 1 base and J by 9 bases, with 13 bases between them. Germline CDR1 is SGHAT and CDR2 is FQNNGV. This CDR3 contains 14 residues. The chain's CDR3 is CASSLVAEGTEQFF. CDR3 bases: TGTGCCAGCAGCTTAGTCGCGGAGGGTACTGAGCAGTTCTTC. The variable domain in full, completed from reference TRBV11-2 and TRBJ2-1, reads EAGVAQSPRYKIIEKRQSVAFWCNPISGHATLYWYQQILGQGPKLLIQFQNNGVVDDSQLPKDRFSAERLKGVDSTLKIQPAKLEDSAVYLCASSLVAEGTEQFFGPGTRLTVL.

V usage is TRBV6-6 and J usage is TRBJ2-5, with 8 positions matching TRBD1. The DNA end lines up better with TRBJ2-7; the J call may be wrong. Per germline, CDR1 MNHNY and CDR2 SVGAGI (reference sequence). The CDR3 covers 15 residues. CDR3: CASSYEQGGTYEQYF. In nucleotides, the CDR3 is TGTGCCAGCAGTTACGAACAGGGGGGTACCTACGAGCAGTACTTC.

This clone was detected only once. The chain uses TRBV28 and TRBJ2-7, with D possibly TRBD2 on 7 matching bases. Trimming cost V 5 bases and J 3 bases, with 17 bases left between them. The germline CDR1 and CDR2 sequences are MDHEN and SYDVKM. The CDR3 contains 15 residues. The CDR3 protein is CASSPSGEGDYEQYF. The CDR3 DNA reads TGTGCCAGCAGTCCTAGCGGTGAGGGGGACTACGAGCAGTACTTC. Full variable domain (remainder filled in from reference TRBV28 and TRBJ2-7): DVKVTQSSRYLVKRTGEKVFLECVQDMDHENMFWYRQDPGLGLRLIYFSYDVKMKEKGDIPEGYSVSREKKERFSLILESASTNQTSMYLCASSPSGEGDYEQYFGPGTRLTVT.